This record concerns one T cell receptor (beta chain) sequence. Original analysis: Amplification of reference gene primers provided the estimated nucleated cell counts. Data came from immunoSEQ multiplex PCR; TCRdb stores just in-frame clones and leaves some out. That table supplies the V and J calls and clone size; D and trimming were determined from the DNA. The table includes around 100,000 clones, roughly 92% detected once. These data are taken from a study of blood T cell repertoires in COVID-19. Study details: T cells, B-cell-depleted T cells, or PBMCs supplied cDNA or gDNA.

Germline assignment: CDR1 ENHRY and CDR2 SYGVKD. The J segment lost 0 bases and the V segment lost 10 bases, leaving 5 bases of the junction unmatched. The CDR3 has 14 amino acids. This chain uses TRBV10-3 with TRBJ1-3; 8 positions agree with TRBD1. The receptor comes from a man between 65 and 85 years old with acute or convalescent COVID-19. Source material: peripheral blood. The CDR3 DNA follows: TGTGCCACCGGACAGGGCCCCTCTGGAAACACCATATATTTT. Translation: CATGQGPSGNTIYF.